Shown below are 21 T cell receptor beta chains from a single sample sequenced in a study of T cell responses to AZD1222 COVID-19 vaccine (dated by TCRdb to about 2021). Library creation used the immunoSEQ multiplex PCR assay. The source is immuneACCESS, and TCRdb retained only in-frame sequences with V and J called. Part of the clones is not carried over; for the studies checked, unresolved V genes explain less than half of this, and the remainder is unexplained. The sample table contains about 120,000 clones; only one count was recorded for approximately 92% of them. More than 13% of the sample goes to the ten largest clones. What this sample's time point label stands for: baseline before first vaccination. This specimen consisted of peripheral blood, obtained on day 0 of AZD1222 vaccination. All receptors derive from an adult in good health.

The genes are TRBV4-3 and TRBJ2-1; 12 bases align to TRBD2. V lost 1 base and J lost 7; bases outside the gene matches: 5. The V gene's germline CDR1 is LGHNA and CDR2 YSLEER. CDR3 size: 16 residues. The CDR3 reads CASSQGSLAGGNEQFF. For the CDR3, the DNA is TGCGCCAGCAGCCAAGGGAGTCTAGCGGGGGGGAATGAGCAGTTCTTC.

This clone is a singleton in its sample. The conserved closing phenylalanine or tryptophan is absent in this CDR3, likely reflecting a read error. Because the CDR3's place on the DNA is in doubt, the DNA is left out and the CDR3 is given as listed by TCRdb. The chain combines TRBV7-9 with TRBJ1-1; TRBD1 was called by the table and not checked on the DNA. The germline CDR1 and CDR2 sequences are SEHNR and FQNEAQ (reference sequence). The CDR3 sequence runs 15 residues, both termini included. The CDR3 protein is CASSISGSGSSLDTL.

The chain is built from TRBV7-2 and TRBJ2-2; TRBD1 is a possible D gene (6 bases). CDR1 and CDR2 (germline): SGHTA, FQGNSA. The CDR3 sequence is 15 residues long. V was trimmed by 5 bases and J by 3 bases, leaving 13 bases between them. The CDR3 DNA follows: TGTGCCAGCAGCCGCAATCAGGGGTACACCGGGGAGCTGTTTTTT. Its protein product is CASSRNQGYTGELFF.

This chain joins TRBV7-9 and TRBJ2-3, with a tentative D call TRBD1 (6 bases). There are 12 residues in the CDR3. Germline assignment: CDR1 SEHNR and CDR2 FQNEAQ (reference sequence). V gave up 3 bases and J gave up 7 bases, with 8 bases separating them. In DNA form, the CDR3 reads TGTGCCAGCAGCTTCGACAGGAATACGCAGTATTTT. Its protein is CASSFDRNTQYF.

This clone was detected once. This CDR3 reads CASSQRQGSYGYTF. CDR3 sequence (DNA): TGTGCCAGCAGTCAACGACAGGGTAGCTATGGCTACACCTTC. The chain couples TRBV27 to TRBJ1-2; 7 nucleotides agree with TRBD1. The V and J ends lost 5 bases and 4 bases, in that order; junction bases with no gene match: 7. The germline V gene has CDR1 MNHEY and CDR2 SMNVEV (reference sequence). CDR3 length: 14 amino acids.

This chain joins TRBV30 and TRBJ2-1; 9 bases line up with TRBD2. This CDR3 spans 15 amino acids. V lost 2 bases and J lost 0; bases outside the gene matches: 2. Germline V CDR1 and CDR2: GTSNPN, SVGIG (reference sequence). CDR3 residues: CAWSHSGGSYNEQFF. The CDR3 DNA reads TGTGCCTGGAGTCATAGCGGGGGCTCCTACAATGAGCAGTTCTTC.

This chain joins TRBV20-1 and TRBJ1-1; TRBD1 matches at 8 bases. The V gene's germline CDR1 is DFQATT and CDR2 SNEGSKA (reference sequence). The CDR3 contains 11 residues. The CDR3 DNA is TGCGCAGGACAGGGAAACACTGAAGCTTTCTTT. Amino acids: CAGQGNTEAFF.

CDR3 sequence (DNA): TGTGCCAGTAGTAGGCAGGGGGCTGAAGAGACCCAGTACTTC. Residues: CASSRQGAEETQYF. The chain employs TRBV19 and TRBJ2-5; TRBD1 agrees at 8 bases. CDR3 length: 14 amino acids. Per the germline V gene, CDR1 is LNHDA and CDR2 is SQIVND (reference sequence). After removal of 4 bases from V and 3 bases from J, the junction contained 4 bases not matched to a gene.

The chain carries TRBV6-5 and TRBJ2-7; no reliable D call. Trimming removed 6 bases at V and 3 bases at J, with 6 bases between. Germline V gives CDR1 MNHEY, CDR2 SVGAGI. CDR3 length: 11 amino acids. This CDR3 is CASRTNYEQYF. The CDR3 nucleotides are TGTGCCAGCAGAACCAACTACGAGCAGTACTTC.

This clone was seen once. The J gene is TRBJ1-1, the V gene TRBV7-2; no clear D gene. The CDR3 has 15 amino acids. The germline gives CDR1 SGHTA, CDR2 FQGNSA. V lost 5 bases and J lost 4, with 17 bases in between. CDR3 amino acids: CASSPKGGGRTEAFF. The CDR3 nucleotides are TGTGCCAGCAGCCCGAAGGGTGGAGGGCGCACTGAAGCTTTCTTT.

This clone was picked up one time. The V call is TRBV4-3, the J call TRBJ1-3; D is ambiguous. The CDR3 spans 16 residues. Between the trimmed V and J ends, which lost 2 bases and 0 bases, there was a span of 11 bases. From germline, CDR1 is LGHNA and CDR2 YSLEER. CDR3 DNA sequence: TGCGCCAGCAGCCAATCGGTGGTAGGCTCTGGAAACACCATATATTTT. As protein: CASSQSVVGSGNTIYF.

J is TRBJ2-5 and V is TRBV7-2; D is undetermined. The germline V gene encodes CDR1 SGHTA and CDR2 FQGNSA. Trimming took 2 bases from V and 5 from J, leaving 9 bases between them. The CDR3 extends over 13 amino acids. This CDR3 reads CASSLRVAETQYF. The CDR3 DNA follows: TGTGCCAGCAGCTTAAGGGTCGCTGAGACCCAGTACTTC.

The chain employs TRBV7-9 and TRBJ2-3; D gene uncertain. Germline assignment: CDR1 SEHNR and CDR2 FQNEAQ (reference sequence). Trimming took 5 bases from V and 8 from J, leaving 11 bases between them. This CDR3 comprises 12 residues. DNA for the CDR3: TGTGCCAGCAGCCAAAGCTCGGGTACGCAGTATTTT. It yields the protein CASSQSSGTQYF.

This CDR3 reads CASSRDRANTEAFF. The CDR3 region has the DNA TGTGCCAGTAGTCGGGACAGGGCGAACACTGAAGCTTTCTTT. The chain combines TRBV19 with TRBJ1-1; the match to TRBD1 covers 9 bases. V lost 5 bases to trimming and J lost 1 base; unmatched junction nucleotides: 2. Germline V lookup: CDR1 LNHDA, CDR2 SQIVND (reference sequence). The CDR3 is made up of 14 amino acids.

This chain uses TRBV6-4 with TRBJ2-2; D remains ambiguous. The CDR3 runs 17 residues. The germline V gene encodes CDR1 MRHNA and CDR2 SNTAGT. Trimming took off 4 bases at V and 2 bases at J, with 17 bases between the two ends. CDR3 DNA: TGTGCCAGCAGTGCACGCTACCAAAAAACTAACACCGGGGAGCTGTTTTTT. This sequence encodes CASSARYQKTNTGELFF.

The chain recombines TRBV20-1 with TRBJ2-1; no clear D gene. Between the trimmed V and J ends, which lost 6 bases and 15 bases, there was a span of 15 bases. Germline CDR1 and CDR2: DFQATT and SNEGSKA (reference sequence). The CDR3 consists of 10 residues. The CDR3 reads CSARLWYTFF. CDR3 DNA: TGCAGTGCCAGACTCTGGTACACGTTCTTC.

This sequence joins TRBV6-2 or TRBV6-3 and TRBJ2-2, with a tentative D call TRBD1 (6 bases). With 5 bases removed from V and 4 bases from J, the gap between germline ends came to 11 bases. CDR3 length: 14 residues. Germline CDR1 reads MNHEY; CDR2 reads SVGEGT. CDR3 nucleotide sequence: TGTGCCAGCAGTCAAACAGGGTCCACCGGGGAGCTGTTTTTT. Translating gives CASSQTGSTGELFF.

This chain connects TRBV19 to TRBJ1-2, with 7 bases identical to TRBD1. J gave up 1 base and V 5 bases, and 7 bases lay outside the gene matches. This CDR3 has 15 amino acids. Germline lookup yields CDR1 LNHDA and CDR2 SQIVND (reference sequence). In DNA form, the CDR3 reads TGTGCCAGTAGTTATTTCGACAGGGATAACTATGGCTACACCTTC. Residues: CASSYFDRDNYGYTF. Looking up the rest from reference TRBV19 and TRBJ1-2 gives the full variable domain: DGGITQSPKYLFRKEGQNVTLSCEQNLNHDAMYWYRQDPGQGLRLIYYSQIVNDFQKGDIAEGYSVSREKKESFPLTVTSAQKNPTAFYLCASSYFDRDNYGYTFGSGTRLTVV.

This CDR3 reads CASSPLTGNSPLHF. The CDR3 DNA sequence: TGTGCCAGCAGCCCGCTTACAGGGAACTCACCCCTCCACTTT. The chain employs TRBV7-2 and TRBJ1-6, with a tentative D call TRBD1 (6 bases). V lost 5 bases and J 10 bases, leaving 15 bases between the germline ends. CDR1 SGHTA and CDR2 FQGNSA come from the germline V gene. The CDR3 is made up of 14 amino acids.

The rearrangement uses TRBV6-5 and TRBJ2-7; no reliable D call. Germline V gives CDR1 MNHEY, CDR2 SVGAGI. Trimming shortened V by 10 bases and J by 3 bases, and 19 bases separated the two germline ends. The CDR3 sequence is 14 residues long. This CDR3 is CATHLWQVDYEQYF. The DNA of the CDR3 is TGTGCCACCCATCTTTGGCAGGTAGACTACGAGCAGTACTTC.

The CDR3 reads CASSSRDREILGYTF. The CDR3 DNA reads TGCGCCAGCAGCTCGAGGGACAGGGAAATTCTTGGCTACACCTTC. The chain has TRBV5-1 and TRBJ1-2; TRBD1 matches 9 bases. This CDR3 comprises 15 residues. V lost 3 bases, J lost 7 bases, and 10 bases stayed unmatched. Per the germline V gene, CDR1 is SGHRS and CDR2 is YFSETQ.